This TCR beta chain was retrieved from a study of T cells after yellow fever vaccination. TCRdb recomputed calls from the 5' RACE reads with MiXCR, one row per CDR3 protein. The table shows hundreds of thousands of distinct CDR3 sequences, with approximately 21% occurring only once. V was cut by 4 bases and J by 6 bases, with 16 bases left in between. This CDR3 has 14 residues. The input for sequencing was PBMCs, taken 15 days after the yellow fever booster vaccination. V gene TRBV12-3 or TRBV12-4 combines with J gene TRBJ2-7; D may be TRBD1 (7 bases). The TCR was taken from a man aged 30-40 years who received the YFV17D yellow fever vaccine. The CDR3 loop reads CASSSTGRGSEQYF. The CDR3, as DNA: TGTGCCAGCAGTTCGACAGGGCGGGGTTCCGAGCAGTACTTC.